This entry lists 24 T cell receptor beta chains sequenced from one sample in a study of blood T cell repertoires in COVID-19. Sequenced by immunoSEQ multiplex PCR; TCRdb stores in-frame clones only, minus some. The sample lists roughly 440,000 clones; 70% to 90% were seen once. Material for sequencing was peripheral blood. These receptors came from a woman aged 45-60 years with COVID-19, enrolled during active disease.

The rearrangement links TRBV6-5 to TRBJ1-5, with D perhaps matching TRBD1 (5 bases). This CDR3 has 15 amino acids. Germline values: CDR1 MNHEY, CDR2 SVGAGI. Trimming removed 6 bases from V and 2 bases from J, with 14 bases in between. Here the CDR3 reads CASSLDPGGNQPQHF. Written as DNA, the CDR3 is TGTGCCAGCAGCCTTGACCCGGGGGGCAATCAGCCCCAGCATTTT.

The CDR3 coding sequence is TGTGCCAGCAGCCCTGGCGGGAGCAATCAGCCCCAGCATTTT. Its protein is CASSPGGSNQPQHF. V and J are TRBV7-9 and TRBJ1-5; D remains ambiguous. This CDR3 spans 14 amino acids. CDR1 and CDR2 from the germline V gene are SEHNR and FQNEAQ (reference sequence). Trimming took 5 bases from V and 1 from J, leaving 9 bases between them.

The gene calls are TRBV6-5 and TRBJ1-3, with a tentative D call TRBD1 (5 bases). Trimming removed 2 bases from V and 4 bases from J, with 12 bases in between. This CDR3 contains 15 residues. Germline CDR1 reads MNHEY; CDR2 reads SVGAGI. CDR3 sequence (DNA): TGTGCCAGCAGTTACACGGGGGGAATAGGAAACACCATATATTTT. It is translated as CASSYTGGIGNTIYF.

This chain links TRBV5-1 with TRBJ1-2; 7 nucleotides align to TRBD1. Germline V lookup: CDR1 SGHRS, CDR2 YFSETQ. The CDR3 has 14 amino acids. V was clipped by 6 bases and J by 7 bases; unmatched bases: 12. The CDR3 DNA follows: TGCGCCAGCAACCTCGGGACAGCTTTAGGTGGCTACACCTTC. It translates to CASNLGTALGGYTF. The variable domain in full, with the rest retrieved from reference TRBV5-1 and TRBJ1-2, is KAGVTQTPRYLIKTRGQQVTLSCSPISGHRSVSWYQQTPGQGLQFLFEYFSETQRNKGNFPGRFSGRQFSNSRSEMNVSTLELGDSALYLCASNLGTALGGYTFGSGTRLTVV.

This sequence joins TRBV11-2 and TRBJ2-2; possible D gene TRBD2, 6 bases. Germline V gene lookup returns CDR1 SGHAT and CDR2 FQNNGV. The CDR3 length is 14 residues. V lost 5 bases and J 7 bases, leaving 14 bases between the germline ends. For the CDR3, the DNA is TGTGCCAGCAGCATCGGGCGGGGCCACGGGGAGCTGTTTTTT. Translation gives CASSIGRGHGELFF.

This clone has just one count. The chain uses TRBV10-3 and TRBJ1-4; no clear D. With 4 bases removed from V and 7 bases from J, the gap between germline ends came to 10 bases. The CDR3 sequence is 13 residues long. Germline-derived CDR1 and CDR2 are ENHRY and SYGVKD. The CDR3 nucleotides read TGTGCCATCAGTGGAGAGACGGGTGAAAAACTGTTTTTT. It translates to CAISGETGEKLFF.

This clone came up a few times. The chain employs TRBV27 and TRBJ1-1; D may be TRBD1 (6 bases). The length of the CDR3 is 15 residues. From germline, CDR1 is MNHEY and CDR2 SMNVEV (reference sequence). The V end was cut by 2 bases, the J end by 5 bases, with 15 bases between. CDR3 residues: CASSLAGDQGTEAFF. In nucleotides, the CDR3 is TGTGCCAGCAGTTTAGCAGGGGACCAGGGGACTGAAGCTTTCTTT.

The chain has TRBV5-1 and TRBJ1-1; D remains ambiguous. The CDR3 runs 15 residues. Trimming removed 3 bases at V and 1 base at J, with 13 bases between. Germline CDR1 is SGHRS and CDR2 is YFSETQ. CDR3 loop: CASSSGGWGNTEAFF. The CDR3 nucleotides read TGCGCCAGCAGCTCCGGCGGGTGGGGGAACACTGAAGCTTTCTTT. Full variable domain (rest looked up from reference TRBV5-1 and TRBJ1-1): KAGVTQTPRYLIKTRGQQVTLSCSPISGHRSVSWYQQTPGQGLQFLFEYFSETQRNKGNFPGRFSGRQFSNSRSEMNVSTLELGDSALYLCASSSGGWGNTEAFFGQGTRLTVV.

The chain couples TRBV27 to TRBJ2-2; D perhaps matches TRBD2 (5 bases). CDR1 and CDR2 from the germline V gene are MNHEY and SMNVEV (reference sequence). V dropped 5 bases and J dropped 6 bases, with 16 bases sitting between them. The CDR3 totals 15 residues. The CDR3 sequence is CASSRGMGYPGELFF. In DNA, the CDR3 is TGTGCCAGCAGTCGGGGAATGGGGTACCCCGGGGAGCTGTTTTTT.

This chain uses TRBV5-6 with TRBJ1-6; a possible D gene is TRBD1 (5 bases). V was shortened by 1 base and J by 6 bases, with 11 bases between the two germline ends. From germline, CDR1 is SGHDT and CDR2 YYEEEE. The CDR3 consists of 15 residues. CDR3 DNA sequence: TGTGCCAGCAGCTTGTTTGCAGGGCCTAATTCACCCCTCCACTTT. Translating gives CASSLFAGPNSPLHF. Full variable domain (missing parts from reference TRBV5-6 and TRBJ1-6): DAGVTQSPTHLIKTRGQQVTLRCSPKSGHDTVSWYQQALGQGPQFIFQYYEEEERQRGNFPDRFSGHQFPNYSSELNVNALLLGDSALYLCASSLFAGPNSPLHFGNGTRLTVT.

This clone was recorded many times. The rearrangement uses TRBV29-1 and TRBJ1-2; D is unclear. Germline V gene sequence: CDR1 SQVTM, CDR2 ANQGSEA. The CDR3 spans 13 residues. V was shortened by 7 bases and J by 5 bases, with 17 bases between the two germline ends. The CDR3 reads CSALAFSGYGYTF. The CDR3 region has the DNA TGCAGCGCCTTGGCGTTCTCGGGGTATGGCTACACCTTC. Filled out from reference TRBV29-1 and TRBJ1-2, the complete variable domain reads SAVISQKPSRDICQRGTSLTIQCQVDSQVTMMFWYRQQPGQSLTLIATANQGSEATYESGFVIDKFPISRPNLTFSTLTVSNMSPEDSSIYLCSALAFSGYGYTFGSGTRLTVV.

V gene TRBV10-1 combines with J gene TRBJ2-3; D possibly corresponds to TRBD2 (5 bases). Trimming removed 0 bases at V and 2 bases at J, with 9 bases between. Germline V gene sequence: CDR1 WNHNN, CDR2 SYGVQD (reference sequence). The CDR3 covers 15 residues. CDR3 bases: TGCGCCAGCAGTGAGTCTCGGAGGCCCACAGATACGCAGTATTTT. Translated: CASSESRRPTDTQYF.

V and J are TRBV5-4 and TRBJ1-2, with D tentatively TRBD1 (6 bases). V lost 4 bases and J lost 3, with 22 bases in between. The CDR3 length is 17 residues. Germline-derived CDR1 and CDR2 are SGHNT and YYREEE (reference sequence). The CDR3 spells CASSPGLSGAPDYGYTF. The CDR3, as DNA: TGTGCCAGCAGCCCTGGCCTCTCAGGGGCCCCGGACTATGGCTACACCTTC. The variable domain in full, with the rest retrieved from reference TRBV5-4 and TRBJ1-2, is ETGVTQSPTHLIKTRGQQVTLRCSSQSGHNTVSWYQQALGQGPQFIFQYYREEENGRGNFPPRFSGLQFPNYSSELNVNALELDDSALYLCASSPGLSGAPDYGYTFGSGTRLTVV.

The rearrangement uses TRBV5-6 and TRBJ2-3, with 11 bases lining up with TRBD2. The CDR3 is 16 amino acids. Germline assignment: CDR1 SGHDT and CDR2 YYEEEE. The V and J ends lost 1 base and 7 bases, in that order; junction bases with no gene match: 8. The CDR3 DNA reads TGTGCCAGCAGCTTGTTCTCTAGCGGGGGGCACAATACGCAGTATTTT. Translating it yields CASSLFSSGGHNTQYF.

V usage is TRBV30 and J usage is TRBJ2-3; TRBD2 might be the D (5 bases). The CDR3 has 15 residues. V was clipped by 3 bases and J by 0 bases, with 13 bases between them. Per germline, CDR1 GTSNPN and CDR2 SVGIG (reference sequence). The CDR3 DNA is TGTGCCTGGAGCGTTTCCGGGATTAGCACAGATACGCAGTATTTT. This codes for CAWSVSGISTDTQYF.

This chain uses TRBV21-1 with TRBJ1-6; the table's D call, TRBD1, has no DNA check behind it. TRBV21-1 is classified as a pseudogene. The CDR3 is 22 amino acids. CDR3 nucleotides: TGTGCCAGCAGCATATTGAGTAGCAGGGTGGAAATCCAGAGCTCCTATAATTCACCCCTCCACTTT. Translation: CASSILSSRVEIQSSYNSPLHF.

Written as DNA, the CDR3 is TGTGCCAGTAGTATCCGAACAGGGGGGTTACAAGAAAAACTGTTTTTT. Encoded protein: CASSIRTGGLQEKLFF. The chain couples TRBV19 to TRBJ1-4, with 8 positions matching TRBD1. The V segment lost 3 bases and the J segment 8 bases; nucleotides outside the gene matches: 11. Germline V gene lookup returns CDR1 LNHDA and CDR2 SQIVND (reference sequence). This CDR3 is 16 amino acids long.

The table lists this clone with a count of one. The chain employs TRBV18 and TRBJ1-5; D gene unclear. Germline V gene sequence: CDR1 KGHSH, CDR2 LQKENI. This CDR3 has 16 amino acids. The ends were cut back, 3 bases at V and 2 bases at J, with 14 bases in the middle. The DNA for the CDR3 is TGTGCCAGCTCACCTCAGACGGGGTATGGCAATCAGCCCCAGCATTTT. As protein: CASSPQTGYGNQPQHF. Variable domain in full (rest from reference TRBV18 and TRBJ1-5): NAGVMQNPRHLVRRRGQEARLRCSPMKGHSHVYWYRQLPEEGLKFMVYLQKENIIDESGMPKERFSAEFPKEGPSILRIQQVVRGDSAAYFCASSPQTGYGNQPQHFGDGTRLSIL.

CDR3 region: CASSFGGGADEQFF. For the CDR3, the DNA is TGTGCCAGCAGTTTTGGAGGGGGGGCGGATGAGCAGTTCTTC. The V and J genes are TRBV7-9 and TRBJ2-1; D is perhaps TRBD2 (7 bases). The V and J ends lost 6 bases and 8 bases respectively, with 17 bases between them. CDR3 length: 14 residues. Germline-derived CDR1 and CDR2 are SEHNR and FQNEAQ (reference sequence).

The chain employs TRBV10-3 and TRBJ1-1, with a weak D call TRBD1 (5 bases). This CDR3 contains 16 residues. The germline V gene has CDR1 ENHRY and CDR2 SYGVKD. V lost 2 bases to trimming and J lost 1 base, with 14 bases between them. CDR3 DNA sequence: TGTGCCATCAGTGAGCCAGGAGACAGTACGAACACTGAAGCTTTCTTT. The encoded protein is CAISEPGDSTNTEAFF.

The chain combines TRBV5-1 with TRBJ1-2, with 11 bases lining up with TRBD1. This CDR3 contains 16 residues. Losses at the gene ends were 1 base for V and 7 bases for J; bases not matched to a gene: 9. Germline V gene sequence: CDR1 SGHRS, CDR2 YFSETQ. The CDR3 loop reads CASSLPRTGGAGGYTF. CDR3 bases: TGCGCCAGCAGCTTGCCCCGGACAGGGGGCGCGGGTGGCTACACCTTC.

The chain joins TRBV5-6 to TRBJ2-7; tentative D call: TRBD2 (6 bases). Trimming cost V 4 bases and J 1 base, with 12 bases left between them. Germline CDR1 reads SGHDT; CDR2 reads YYEEEE. This CDR3 comprises 14 residues. CDR3 amino acids: CASSAEGYSYEQYF. In DNA form, the CDR3 reads TGTGCCAGCAGCGCGGAGGGATATTCCTACGAGCAGTACTTC.

This rearrangement joins TRBV5-6 to TRBJ2-3; TRBD2 agrees at 9 bases. Looked up from germline, CDR1 is SGHDT and CDR2 is YYEEEE. The CDR3 is 18 residues long. Trimming at V came to 0 bases and at J to 7 bases, leaving 15 bases not matched to a gene. The CDR3 protein is CASSLGGVIAGAANTQYF. CDR3 coding DNA: TGTGCCAGCAGCTTGGGTGGGGTTATAGCGGGGGCCGCGAATACGCAGTATTTT.

This clone was detected once. The rearrangement links TRBV5-4 to TRBJ2-7, with 7 bases fitting TRBD1. V lost 4 bases, J lost 0 bases, and 7 bases stayed unmatched. Germline V gene sequence: CDR1 SGHNT, CDR2 YYREEE (reference sequence). This CDR3 region has 15 residues. The CDR3 bases are TGTGCCAGCAGCACAGGGACAGATAGCTCCTACGAGCAGTACTTC. This gives the protein CASSTGTDSSYEQYF.